This T cell receptor beta chain was found in a study of T cell changes during pregnancy in multiple sclerosis. The method was immunoSEQ multiplex PCR; TCRdb's version includes in-frame clones alone and lacks a portion of them. The sample yields around 70,000 clones, approximately 90% seen once. Per the germline V gene, CDR1 is LNHDA and CDR2 is SQIVND (reference sequence). This CDR3 region has 14 residues. Losses at the gene ends were 4 bases for V and 5 bases for J; bases not matched to a gene: 6. The J gene is TRBJ2-5, the V gene TRBV19, with 8 bases that match TRBD1. The sequence was obtained from a female donor with multiple sclerosis, enrolled in a pregnancy study. The sample was peripheral blood, taken in the third trimester of pregnancy. CDR3 region: CASSRTGTGETQYF. In nucleotides, the CDR3 is TGTGCCAGTAGTAGGACAGGGACGGGCGAGACCCAGTACTTC. Full variable domain (rest looked up from reference TRBV19 and TRBJ2-5): DGGITQSPKYLFRKEGQNVTLSCEQNLNHDAMYWYRQDPGQGLRLIYYSQIVNDFQKGDIAEGYSVSREKKESFPLTVTSAQKNPTAFYLCASSRTGTGETQYFGPGTRLLVL.